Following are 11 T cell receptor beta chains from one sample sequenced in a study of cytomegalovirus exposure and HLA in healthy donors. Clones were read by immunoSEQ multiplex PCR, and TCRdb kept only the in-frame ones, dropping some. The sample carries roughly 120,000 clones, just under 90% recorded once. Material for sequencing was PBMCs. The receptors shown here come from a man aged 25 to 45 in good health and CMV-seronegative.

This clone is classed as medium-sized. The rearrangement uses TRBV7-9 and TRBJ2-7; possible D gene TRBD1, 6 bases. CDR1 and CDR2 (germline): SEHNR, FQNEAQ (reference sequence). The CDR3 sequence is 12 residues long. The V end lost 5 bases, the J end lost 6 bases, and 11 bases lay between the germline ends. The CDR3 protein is CASSTGSGEQYF. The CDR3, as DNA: TGTGCCAGCAGCACAGGGTCTGGCGAGCAGTACTTC.

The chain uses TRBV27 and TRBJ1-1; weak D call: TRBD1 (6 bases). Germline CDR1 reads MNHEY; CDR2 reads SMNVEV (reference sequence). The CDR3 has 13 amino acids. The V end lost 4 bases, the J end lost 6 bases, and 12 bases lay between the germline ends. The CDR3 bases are TGTGCCAGCAGTTCCTGGGAGGGGGCTGAAGCTTTCTTT. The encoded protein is CASSSWEGAEAFF.

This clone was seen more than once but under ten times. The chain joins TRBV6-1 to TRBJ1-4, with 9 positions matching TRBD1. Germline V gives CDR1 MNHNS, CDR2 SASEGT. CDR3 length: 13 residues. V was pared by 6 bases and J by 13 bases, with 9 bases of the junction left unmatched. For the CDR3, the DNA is TGTGCCAGCAGGGAACACAGGGGGCGCAGACTGTTTTTT. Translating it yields CASREHRGRRLFF.

In DNA, the CDR3 is TGTGCCAGCCGAACTGGGCAGGGGGCTTACGAGCAGTACTTC. Amino acids: CASRTGQGAYEQYF. The chain recombines TRBV28 with TRBJ2-7, with 8 bases identical to TRBD1. Germline CDR1 is MDHEN and CDR2 is SYDVKM. V dropped 8 bases and J dropped 4; count of bases not matched to a gene: 10. CDR3 length: 14 residues. Together with reference TRBV28 and TRBJ2-7, the CDR3 gives the full variable domain: DVKVTQSSRYLVKRTGEKVFLECVQDMDHENMFWYRQDPGLGLRLIYFSYDVKMKEKGDIPEGYSVSREKKERFSLILESASTNQTSMYLCASRTGQGAYEQYFGPGTRLTVT.

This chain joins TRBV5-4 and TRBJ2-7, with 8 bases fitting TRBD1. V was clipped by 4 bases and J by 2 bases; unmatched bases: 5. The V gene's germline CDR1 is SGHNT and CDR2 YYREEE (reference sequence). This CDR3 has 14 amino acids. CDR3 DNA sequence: TGTGCCAGCAGCCCGGGACAGGCTACCTACGAGCAGTACTTC. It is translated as CASSPGQATYEQYF.

Written as DNA, the CDR3 is TGTGCCAGCAGCTTAGATAGCGGGGGGGCCCCCTACGAGCAGTACTTC. Its translation is CASSLDSGGAPYEQYF. The chain couples TRBV7-6 to TRBJ2-7; 11 bases fit TRBD2. CDR3 size: 16 residues. The germline V gene encodes CDR1 SGHVS and CDR2 FNYEAQ. V lost 1 base to trimming and J lost 2 bases; unmatched junction nucleotides: 4.

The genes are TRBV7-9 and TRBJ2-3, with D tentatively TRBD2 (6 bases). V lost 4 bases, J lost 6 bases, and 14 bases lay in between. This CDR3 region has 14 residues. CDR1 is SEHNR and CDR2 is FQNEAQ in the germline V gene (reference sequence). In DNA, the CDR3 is TGTGCCAGCAGCTCCGGACTAACCCAGGATACGCAGTATTTT. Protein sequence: CASSSGLTQDTQYF.

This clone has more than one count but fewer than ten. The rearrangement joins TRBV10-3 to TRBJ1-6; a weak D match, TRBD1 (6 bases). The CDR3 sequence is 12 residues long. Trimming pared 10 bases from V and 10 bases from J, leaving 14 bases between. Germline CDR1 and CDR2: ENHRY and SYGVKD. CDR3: CATGGGESPLHF. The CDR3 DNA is TGTGCCACGGGAGGGGGAGAGTCACCCCTCCACTTT.

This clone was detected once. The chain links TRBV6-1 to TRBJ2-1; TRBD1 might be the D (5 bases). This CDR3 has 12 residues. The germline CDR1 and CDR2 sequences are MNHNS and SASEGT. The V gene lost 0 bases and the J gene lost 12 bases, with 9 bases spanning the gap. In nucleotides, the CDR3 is TGTGCCAGCAGTGAAGCGAGTCAGGGGCAGTTCTTC. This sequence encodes CASSEASQGQFF.

CDR3 region: CASGGQPNSPLHF. The CDR3 DNA is TGTGCCAGCGGGGGGCAGCCGAATTCACCCCTCCACTTT. The chain recombines TRBV19 with TRBJ1-6; a weak D match, TRBD1 (6 bases). CDR1 LNHDA and CDR2 SQIVND come from the germline V gene (reference sequence). Trimming removed 9 bases at V and 7 bases at J, with 13 bases between. This CDR3 comprises 13 residues.

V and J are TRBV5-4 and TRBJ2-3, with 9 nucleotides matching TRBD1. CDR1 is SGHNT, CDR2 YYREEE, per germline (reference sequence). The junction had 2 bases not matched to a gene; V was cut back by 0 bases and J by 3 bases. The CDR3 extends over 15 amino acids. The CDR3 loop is CASSLAGTGTDTQYF. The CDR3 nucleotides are TGTGCCAGCAGCTTGGCAGGGACAGGGACAGATACGCAGTATTTT.